This T cell receptor (beta chain) derives from a study of cytomegalovirus exposure and HLA in healthy donors. These donors counted as nominally healthy when sampled, but unrecorded immune exposures were likely. With 60 Vbeta and 13 Jbeta primers, the PCR was carried out. Profiling relied on immunoSEQ multiplex PCR, and the TCRdb table lists in-frame clones only, not all of them. The repertoire holds about 160,000 clones, roughly 77% seen once, with 4.9% in the top ten. CDR1 is SEHNR and CDR2 is FQNEAQ in the germline V gene (reference sequence). CDR3 length: 15 amino acids. General observations from the study: A likely sequencing artifact accounted for one observed cluster of highly shared sequence variants. The study reported that TCR beta sequences accurately predicted HLA-A and HLA-B alleles in most subjects.

With respect to this clone: Its specificity is unknown.

The sample comprised PBMCs. The V and J genes are TRBV7-9 and TRBJ2-5; D possibly corresponds to TRBD1 (5 bases). The DNA end favors TRBJ2-7, so the J call may be wrong. This TCR was sampled from a male donor in good health and CMV-seronegative. The CDR3 sequence: CASSTTGITRYEQYF. DNA for the CDR3: TGTGCCAGCAGCACTACAGGCATTACACGCTACGAGCAGTACTTC.